The rows below give T cell receptor beta chains drawn from one sample of a study of radiotherapy plus CTLA-4 blockade in lung cancer. TCRdb's copy holds only in-frame clones and misses some; the assay was immunoSEQ multiplex PCR. The sample contains tens of thousands of clones, roughly three quarters of which appear only once. The sequences come from peripheral blood, collected from a patient treated with radiotherapy plus ipilimumab. The source is a human donor with non-small cell lung cancer who had stable disease on radiotherapy plus ipilimumab. CDR3s include the opening cysteine and the closing phenylalanine or tryptophan. Fields, in order: J gene, V gene, CDR3 protein.

j_call: TRBJ2-1; v_call: TRBV11-3; cdr3_aa: CASSQLAVNNEQFF
j_call: TRBJ1-1; v_call: TRBV2; cdr3_aa: CASSIDTNTEAFF
j_call: TRBJ2-3; v_call: TRBV28; cdr3_aa: CASSFSGEHSDTQYF
j_call: TRBJ2-5; v_call: TRBV5-1; cdr3_aa: CASSLVGSLSQETQYF
j_call: TRBJ2-7; v_call: TRBV28; cdr3_aa: CASTSGHEQYF
j_call: TRBJ2-5; v_call: TRBV7-3; cdr3_aa: CASSPTRDDKTQYF
j_call: TRBJ2-1; v_call: TRBV10-3; cdr3_aa: CAISESSGGSLYNEQFF
j_call: TRBJ2-7; v_call: TRBV19; cdr3_aa: CASSETGGYEQYF
j_call: TRBJ2-7; v_call: TRBV11-3; cdr3_aa: CASSSGLAGNRPYEQYF
j_call: TRBJ1-3; v_call: TRBV2; cdr3_aa: CASRGGTSSGNTIYF